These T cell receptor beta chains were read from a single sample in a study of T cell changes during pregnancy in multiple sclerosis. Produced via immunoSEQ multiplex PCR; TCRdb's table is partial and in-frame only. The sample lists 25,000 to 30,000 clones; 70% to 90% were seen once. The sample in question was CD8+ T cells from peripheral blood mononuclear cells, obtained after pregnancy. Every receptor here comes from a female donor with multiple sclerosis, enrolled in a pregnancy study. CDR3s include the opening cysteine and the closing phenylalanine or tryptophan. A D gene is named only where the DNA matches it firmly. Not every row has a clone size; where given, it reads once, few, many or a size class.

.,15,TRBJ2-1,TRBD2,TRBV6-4,CASSRTSGGYNEQFF,TGTGCCAGCAGCCGGACTAGCGGGGGGTACAATGAGCAGTTCTTC
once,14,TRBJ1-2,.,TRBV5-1,CASSLEGGWLGYTF,TGCGCCAGCAGCTTGGAAGGGGGTTGGTTGGGCTACACCTTC
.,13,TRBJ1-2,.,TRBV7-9,CASRLDSDYGYTF,TGTGCCAGCAGACTGGACAGCGACTATGGCTACACCTTC
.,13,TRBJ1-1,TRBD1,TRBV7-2,CASSLDRGSEAFF,TGTGCCAGCAGCCTGGACAGGGGGTCTGAAGCTTTCTTT
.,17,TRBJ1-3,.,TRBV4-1,CASSQAMVIYPGNTIYF,TGCGCCAGCAGCCAAGCGATGGTTATCTATCCTGGAAACACCATATATTTT
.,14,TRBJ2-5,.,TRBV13,CASSSFGGGETQYF,TGTGCCAGCAGCTCCTTCGGGGGTGGGGAGACCCAGTACTTC
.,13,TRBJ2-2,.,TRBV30,CAWSPSYTGELFF,TGTGCCTGGAGTCCCTCCTACACCGGGGAGCTGTTTTTT
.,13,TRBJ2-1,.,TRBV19,CASSISGSNEQFF,TGTGCCAGTAGTATAAGTGGGAGCAATGAGCAGTTCTTC
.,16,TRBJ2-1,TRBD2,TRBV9,CASSKGLAGVGYEQFF,TGTGCCAGCAGCAAAGGACTAGCGGGGGTCGGGTATGAGCAGTTCTTC
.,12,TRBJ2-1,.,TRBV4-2,CASSPPSYEQFF,TGTGCCAGCAGCCCTCCGTCGTATGAGCAGTTCTTC
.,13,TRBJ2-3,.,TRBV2,CASSSVNTDTQYF,TGTGCCAGCAGTTCTGTTAACACAGATACGCAGTATTTT
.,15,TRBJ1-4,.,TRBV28,CASSLIGGLKEKLFF,TGTGCCAGCAGTTTAATCGGGGGTTTAAAAGAAAAACTGTTTTTT
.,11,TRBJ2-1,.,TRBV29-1,CSVDDSGRQFF,TGCAGCGTTGACGACTCGGGGAGGCAGTTCTTC
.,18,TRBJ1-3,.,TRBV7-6,CASSFGGSPSLSGNTIYF,TGTGCCAGCAGCTTCGGCGGCAGTCCCTCTTTGAGTGGAAACACCATATATTTT
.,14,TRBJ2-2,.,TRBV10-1,CASSGQTNTGELFF,TGCGCCAGCAGTGGACAGACAAACACCGGGGAGCTGTTTTTT
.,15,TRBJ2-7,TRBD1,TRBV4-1,CASSQARQGRHEQYF,TGCGCCAGCAGCCAAGCGCGACAGGGGCGGCACGAGCAGTACTTC
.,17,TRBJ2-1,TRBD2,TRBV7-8,CASSPGLAGGFNNEQFF,TGTGCCAGCAGCCCCGGACTAGCGGGGGGTTTTAACAATGAGCAGTTCTTC
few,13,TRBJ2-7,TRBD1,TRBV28,CASSLGQDYEQYF,TGTGCCAGCAGTTTGGGACAGGACTACGAGCAGTACTTC
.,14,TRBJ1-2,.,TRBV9,CASSVLGGPYGYTF,TGTGCCAGCAGCGTTCTAGGCGGCCCTTATGGCTACACCTTC
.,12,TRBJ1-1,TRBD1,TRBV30,CAWSPQGTEAFF,TGTGCCTGGAGTCCACAGGGGACTGAAGCTTTCTTT
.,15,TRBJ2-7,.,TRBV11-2,CASSLDLGSSYEQYF,TGTGCCAGCAGCTTAGACCTCGGGAGCTCCTACGAGCAGTACTTC
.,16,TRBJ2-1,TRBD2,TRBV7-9,CASSPWGSGGRDEQFF,TGTGCCAGCAGCCCCTGGGGTAGCGGGGGGCGTGATGAGCAGTTCTTC
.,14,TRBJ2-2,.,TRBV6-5,CASSFNPDTGELFF,TGTGCCAGCAGTTTTAACCCGGACACCGGGGAGCTGTTTTTT
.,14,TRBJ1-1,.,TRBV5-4,CASSLEGVNTEAFF,TGTGCCAGCAGCTTGGAAGGGGTAAACACTGAAGCTTTCTTT
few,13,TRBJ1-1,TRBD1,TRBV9,CASSQGANTEAFF,TGTGCCAGCAGCCAGGGGGCGAACACTGAAGCTTTCTTT
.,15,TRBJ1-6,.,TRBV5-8,CASSFAGRINSPLHF,TGTGCCAGCAGCTTCGCGGGACGGATAAATTCACCCCTCCACTTT
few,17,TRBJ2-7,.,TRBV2,CASSDQPQGTEDHEQYF,TGTGCCAGCAGTGATCAACCTCAGGGGACGGAGGATCACGAGCAGTACTTC
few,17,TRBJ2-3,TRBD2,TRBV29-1,CSVFGSIAGGRTDTQYF,TGCAGCGTTTTCGGTTCAATAGCGGGGGGCCGCACAGATACGCAGTATTTT
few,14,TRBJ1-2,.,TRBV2,CASSLDRSGYGYTF,TGTGCCAGCAGTCTCGACAGGTCTGGTTATGGCTACACCTTC
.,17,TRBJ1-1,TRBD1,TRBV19,CASSISSQGGSSTEAFF,TGTGCCAGTAGTATTAGTTCCCAAGGGGGCAGCAGCACTGAAGCTTTCTTT
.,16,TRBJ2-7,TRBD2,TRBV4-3,CASSQVRTSLSLEQYF,TGCGCCAGCAGCCAAGTGAGGACTAGTTTGTCTTTGGAGCAGTACTTC
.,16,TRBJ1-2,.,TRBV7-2,CATLSFSATEGYGYTF,TGTGCCACCCTAAGCTTTAGCGCTACGGAGGGCTATGGCTACACCTTC
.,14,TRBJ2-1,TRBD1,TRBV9,CASSARQGYNEQFF,TGTGCCAGCAGCGCGAGACAGGGGTACAATGAGCAGTTCTTC
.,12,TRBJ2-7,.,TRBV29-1,CSVRLADYEQYF,TGCAGCGTCCGACTGGCTGACTACGAGCAGTACTTC
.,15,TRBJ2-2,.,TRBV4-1,CASSSRTWGFGELFF,TGCGCCAGCAGCTCCCGGACGTGGGGCTTCGGGGAGCTGTTTTTT
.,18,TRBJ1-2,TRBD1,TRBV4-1,CASSQSGTGGSINYGYTF,TGCGCCAGCAGCCAGTCCGGGACAGGAGGATCCATTAACTATGGCTACACCTTC
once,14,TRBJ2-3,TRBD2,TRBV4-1,CASSQALAGDTQYF,TGCGCCAGCAGCCAAGCCCTAGCGGGGGATACGCAGTATTTT